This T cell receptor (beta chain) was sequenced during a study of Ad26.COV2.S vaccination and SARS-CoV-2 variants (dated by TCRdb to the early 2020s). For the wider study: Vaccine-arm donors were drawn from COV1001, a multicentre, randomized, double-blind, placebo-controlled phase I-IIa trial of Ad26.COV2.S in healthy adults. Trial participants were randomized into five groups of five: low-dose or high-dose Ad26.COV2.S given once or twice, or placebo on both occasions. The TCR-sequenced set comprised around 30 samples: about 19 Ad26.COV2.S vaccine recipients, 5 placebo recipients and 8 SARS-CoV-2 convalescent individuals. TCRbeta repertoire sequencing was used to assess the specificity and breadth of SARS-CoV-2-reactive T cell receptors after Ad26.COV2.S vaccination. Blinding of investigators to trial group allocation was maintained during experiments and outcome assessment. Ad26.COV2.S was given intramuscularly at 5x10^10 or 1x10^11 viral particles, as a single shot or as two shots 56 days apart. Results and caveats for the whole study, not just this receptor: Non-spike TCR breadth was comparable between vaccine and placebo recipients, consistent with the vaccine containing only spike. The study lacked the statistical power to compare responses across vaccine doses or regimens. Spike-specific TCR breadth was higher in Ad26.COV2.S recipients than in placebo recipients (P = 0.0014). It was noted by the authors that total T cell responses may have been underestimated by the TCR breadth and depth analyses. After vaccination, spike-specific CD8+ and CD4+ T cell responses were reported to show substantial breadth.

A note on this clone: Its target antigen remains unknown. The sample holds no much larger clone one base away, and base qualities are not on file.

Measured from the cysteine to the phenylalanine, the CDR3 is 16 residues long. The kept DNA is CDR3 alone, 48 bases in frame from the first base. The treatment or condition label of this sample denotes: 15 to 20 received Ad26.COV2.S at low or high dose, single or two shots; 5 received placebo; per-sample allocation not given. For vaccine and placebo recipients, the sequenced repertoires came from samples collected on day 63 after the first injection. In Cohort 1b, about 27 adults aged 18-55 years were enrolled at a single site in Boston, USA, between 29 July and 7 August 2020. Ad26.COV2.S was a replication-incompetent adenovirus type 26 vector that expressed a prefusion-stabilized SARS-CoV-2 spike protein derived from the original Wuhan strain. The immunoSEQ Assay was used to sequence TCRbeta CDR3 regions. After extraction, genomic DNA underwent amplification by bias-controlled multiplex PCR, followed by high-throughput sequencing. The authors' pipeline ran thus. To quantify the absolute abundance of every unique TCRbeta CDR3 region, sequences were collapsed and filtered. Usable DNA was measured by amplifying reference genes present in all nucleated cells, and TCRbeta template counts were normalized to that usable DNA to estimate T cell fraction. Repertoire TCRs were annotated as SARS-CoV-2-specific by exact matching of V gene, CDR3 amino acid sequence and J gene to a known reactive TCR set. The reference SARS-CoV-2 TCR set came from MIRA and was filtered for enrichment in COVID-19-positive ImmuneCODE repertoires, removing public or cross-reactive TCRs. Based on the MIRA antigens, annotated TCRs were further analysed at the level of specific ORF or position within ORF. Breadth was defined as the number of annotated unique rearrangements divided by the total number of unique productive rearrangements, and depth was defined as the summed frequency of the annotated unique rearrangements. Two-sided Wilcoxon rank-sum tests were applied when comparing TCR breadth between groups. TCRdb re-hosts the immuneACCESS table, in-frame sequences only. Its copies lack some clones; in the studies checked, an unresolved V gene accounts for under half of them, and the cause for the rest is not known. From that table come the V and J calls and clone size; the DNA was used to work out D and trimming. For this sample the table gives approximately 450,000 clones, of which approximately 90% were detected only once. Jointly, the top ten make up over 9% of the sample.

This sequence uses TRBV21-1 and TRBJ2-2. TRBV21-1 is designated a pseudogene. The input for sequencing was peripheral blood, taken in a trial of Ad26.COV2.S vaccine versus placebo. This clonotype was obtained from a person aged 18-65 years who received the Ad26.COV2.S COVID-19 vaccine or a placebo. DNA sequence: TGTGCCAGCAGCAACAGGAGAGACGGACGGGCCGGGGAGCTGTTTTTT. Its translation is CASSNRRDGRAGELFF.